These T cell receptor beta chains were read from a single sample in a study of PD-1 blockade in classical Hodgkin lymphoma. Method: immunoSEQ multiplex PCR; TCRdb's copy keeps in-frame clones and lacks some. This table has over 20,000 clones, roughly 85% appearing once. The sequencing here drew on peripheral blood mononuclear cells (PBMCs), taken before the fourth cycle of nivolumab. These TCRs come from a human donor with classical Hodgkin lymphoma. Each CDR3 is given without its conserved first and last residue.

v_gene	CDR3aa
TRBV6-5	ASSRTGKNNQPQH
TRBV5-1	ASRQAQETQY
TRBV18	ASSPGAGVGSQPQH
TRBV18	ASSPTGELF
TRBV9	ASSSQGETGYT
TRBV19	ASSIVRIMNTEAF
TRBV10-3	AIRRSDTQY
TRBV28	ASSLFTGNYGYT
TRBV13	ASSPLQVFLAGDPGTDTQY
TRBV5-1	ASSFGQMVDEQY
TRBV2	ASRPGTGNTEAF
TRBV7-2	ASKPQGNTEAF
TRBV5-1	ASSLRQNTEAF
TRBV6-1	ASSPGQNQETQY
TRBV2	ASSRDRRNYGYT
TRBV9	ASSPSVDGNYGYT
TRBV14	ASSLTSGGDVQY
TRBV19	ASSKGGVYNEQF
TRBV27	ASSLYPTGTGSYGYT
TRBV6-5	ASSLIPSSYNEQF
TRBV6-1	ASETSTGVSYEQY
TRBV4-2	ASSQDWGGNSPLH
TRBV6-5	ASSYFGGEAF
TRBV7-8	ASSLTRDRGTEAF
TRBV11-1	ASSTSRGTRHNEQF
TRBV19	ASSLDWTGALDPLH
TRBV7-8	ASSAGQFSYSNQPQH
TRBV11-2	ASSEIQGVGNTIY
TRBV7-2	ASSLGGANTGELF
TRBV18	ASSPDGLDEKLF
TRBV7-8	ASSHAKGKTGGGGSYNEQF
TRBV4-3	ASSQDWGTGYNEQF
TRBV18	ASSTTVVYYGYT
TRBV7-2	ASSLIGTDQETQY
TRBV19	ASSSPNQPQH
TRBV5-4	ASSPNNEKLF
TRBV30	AWSEGEPNYGYT
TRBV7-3	ASSPGQPSSGNTIY
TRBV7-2	ASSPPDRSYGYT
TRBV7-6	ASSLGQTYGYT
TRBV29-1	SVEWDREETQY
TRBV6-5	ASRAREAYGYT
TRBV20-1	SARGGYGYT
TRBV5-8	ASSLDRSRGETQY
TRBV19	ASSKSSLREGPINEQF
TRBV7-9	ASSLYPGVGGLSEQF
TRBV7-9	ASSARGRTATYNEQF
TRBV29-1	SVAGQSNQPQH